This T cell receptor beta chain was documented in a study of identical twins. TCRdb re-called the 5' RACE reads with MiXCR, one entry per CDR3 protein. The table lists around 490,000 distinct CDR3 sequences, around 22% of them singletons, with approximately 0.5% in the top ten. V dropped 3 bases and J dropped 4 bases, with 15 bases sitting between them. This CDR3 comprises 14 residues. CDR1 is SQVTM, CDR2 ANQGSEA, per germline. These data also formed part of another study, on yellow fever vaccine responses in identical twins.

The chain recombines TRBV29-1 with TRBJ1-2, with unresolved D. This clonotype originated in a woman aged 18-29 years in good health. Sequences were obtained from CD4+ T cells sorted from blood. DNA for the CDR3: TGCAGCGTTGACAATGGGGTATGGGGCTATGGCTACACCTTC. This translates into CSVDNGVWGYGYTF.